These 17 T cell receptor beta chains share one sample of origin, sequenced in a study of blood T cell repertoires in COVID-19. Only in-frame clones appear in the TCRdb table, and some are missing; sequencing was by immunoSEQ multiplex PCR. The data show fewer than 250,000 clones, around 89% seen once. Sequencing input: peripheral blood. The origin of the receptors is a human donor in a cohort sampled during active COVID-19.

The chain employs TRBV18 and TRBJ2-3; TRBD2 agrees at 10 bases. CDR1 is KGHSH and CDR2 is LQKENI in the germline V gene. This CDR3 is built from 17 residues. J gave up 4 bases and V 5 bases, and 12 bases lay outside the gene matches. For the CDR3, the DNA is TGTGCCAGCTCAACGGGGAGACTAGCGGGTAGGCCAGATACGCAGTATTTT. Translated, it gives CASSTGRLAGRPDTQYF. Supplemented by reference TRBV18 and TRBJ2-3, the full variable domain reads NAGVMQNPRHLVRRRGQEARLRCSPMKGHSHVYWYRQLPEEGLKFMVYLQKENIIDESGMPKERFSAEFPKEGPSILRIQQVVRGDSAAYFCASSTGRLAGRPDTQYFGPGTRLTVL.

The chain links TRBV4-3 to TRBJ1-5; D unclear. V lost 0 bases to trimming and J lost 4 bases, with 13 bases between them. The CDR3 covers 16 residues. Germline CDR1 LGHNA, CDR2 YSLEER. The CDR3 DNA follows: TGCGCCAGCAGCCAAGATCCCCCTTCGGTAAATCAGCCCCAGCATTTT. Translated, it gives CASSQDPPSVNQPQHF.

The chain combines TRBV24-1 with TRBJ2-1; D call uncertain. The CDR3 consists of 11 residues. Trimming shortened V by 0 bases and J by 14 bases, and 7 bases separated the two germline ends. Germline loops: CDR1 KGHDR, CDR2 SFDVKD. The DNA of the CDR3 is TGTGCCACCAGTGATTTGACACGGGAGTTCTTC. Its translation: CATSDLTREFF.

V usage is TRBV6-2 or TRBV6-3 and J usage is TRBJ1-5, with 10 bases that match TRBD1. V was clipped by 5 bases and J by 6 bases; unmatched bases: 10. Germline assignment: CDR1 MNHEY and CDR2 SVGEGT. This CDR3 is 16 amino acids long. As DNA, the CDR3 is TGTGCCAGCAGTCCCGGGACAGGGGCGTATGGTCAGCCCCAGCATTTT. Translation gives CASSPGTGAYGQPQHF.

CDR3 region: CASSSWTGGSHTEAFF. The CDR3 region has the DNA TGTGCCAGCAGTTCCTGGACAGGGGGCTCCCACACTGAAGCTTTCTTT. V is TRBV27 and J is TRBJ1-1, with 11 bases matching TRBD1. V gave up 4 bases and J gave up 3 bases; unmatched junction bases: 7. CDR3 length equals 16 residues. Per the germline V gene, CDR1 is MNHEY and CDR2 is SMNVEV (reference sequence).

The V and J genes are TRBV19 and TRBJ1-1; D is uncertain. CDR1 and CDR2 from the germline V gene are LNHDA and SQIVND (reference sequence). This CDR3 comprises 14 residues. V gave up 5 bases and J gave up 6 bases, with 16 bases separating them. CDR3 amino acids: CASSLGLTSSEAFF. For the CDR3, the DNA is TGTGCCAGTAGTCTCGGACTGACCTCGTCTGAAGCTTTCTTT.

V is TRBV5-1 and J is TRBJ2-3; 9 positions agree with TRBD1. CDR3 length: 16 residues. V was clipped by 1 base and J by 4 bases; unmatched bases: 7. The germline V gene encodes CDR1 SGHRS and CDR2 YFSETQ. For the CDR3, the DNA is TGCGCCAGCAGCTTGCTGGGACAGGGAGGAGCAGATACGCAGTATTTT. Protein product: CASSLLGQGGADTQYF.

The chain recombines TRBV5-1 with TRBJ1-1; 10 nucleotides align to TRBD1. Germline V CDR1 and CDR2: SGHRS, YFSETQ. This CDR3 has 17 amino acids. V lost 4 bases, J lost 0 bases, and 9 bases stayed unmatched. The CDR3 coding sequence is TGCGCCAGCAGCCAGGGACAGGGGTTGGTAATGAACACTGAAGCTTTCTTT. Protein product: CASSQGQGLVMNTEAFF.

The rearrangement joins TRBV12-5 to TRBJ1-2; TRBD1 agrees at 7 bases. This CDR3 contains 16 residues. The germline CDR1 and CDR2 sequences are LGHNT and FRNRAP. Losses at the gene ends were 1 base for V and 0 bases for J; bases not matched to a gene: 5. CDR3 region: CASGLATGAANYGYTF. The CDR3 DNA is TGTGCTAGTGGTTTGGCAACAGGGGCCGCTAACTATGGCTACACCTTC. The full variable domain, in which reference TRBV12-5 and TRBJ1-2 provide the parts outside the CDR3, is DARVTQTPRHKVTEMGQEVTMRCQPILGHNTVFWYRQTMMQGLELLAYFRNRAPLDDSGMPKDRFSAEMPDATLATLKIQPSEPRDSAVYFCASGLATGAANYGYTFGSGTRLTVV.

This clone came up once. This specimen includes other DNA sequences encoding the same CDR3. The rearrangement links TRBV6-2 or TRBV6-3 to TRBJ2-5, with D perhaps TRBD1 (5 bases). Germline loops: CDR1 MNHEY, CDR2 SVGEGT. The ends were cut back, 2 bases at V and 5 bases at J, with 9 bases in the middle. CDR3 size: 13 residues. The DNA for the CDR3 is TGTGCCAGCAGTTACAGGGGTCGGGAGACCCAGTACTTC. It is translated as CASSYRGRETQYF.

This chain uses TRBV6-5 with TRBJ1-2; 8 bases match TRBD1. V was pared by 5 bases and J by 5 bases, with 7 bases of the junction left unmatched. This CDR3 has 14 residues. Germline-derived CDR1 and CDR2 are MNHEY and SVGAGI. CDR3 region: CASSRTGSRYGYTF. The CDR3 DNA follows: TGTGCCAGCAGTCGGACAGGGTCTCGGTATGGCTACACCTTC.

The chain links TRBV5-6 to TRBJ2-1, with TRBD1 as a possible D gene (6 bases). The CDR3 totals 16 residues. V gave up 0 bases and J gave up 0 bases, with 10 bases separating them. Per the germline V gene, CDR1 is SGHDT and CDR2 is YYEEEE. CDR3 region: CASSLANRDSYNEQFF. The CDR3 DNA reads TGTGCCAGCAGCTTGGCCAACAGGGACTCCTACAATGAGCAGTTCTTC.

The rearrangement links TRBV10-3 to TRBJ1-4; D ambiguous. CDR3 length: 13 residues. In germline, CDR1 is ENHRY, CDR2 SYGVKD. V lost 2 bases and J lost 5, with 6 bases in between. CDR3 residues: CAISERENEKLFF. DNA for the CDR3: TGTGCCATCAGTGAGAGGGAGAATGAAAAACTGTTTTTT.

The genes are TRBV15 and TRBJ2-7; tentatively, D is TRBD1 (6 bases). Trimming cost V 5 bases and J 6 bases, with 14 bases left between them. The germline CDR1 and CDR2 sequences are LNHNV and YYDKDF (reference sequence). The CDR3 spans 13 residues. DNA for the CDR3: TGTGCCACCAGCGATACAGGGAGCGGCGAGCAGTACTTC. This codes for CATSDTGSGEQYF.

The J gene is TRBJ2-1, the V gene TRBV12-3 or TRBV12-4; TRBD2 matches at 8 bases. The CDR3 runs 12 residues. With 5 bases clipped from V and 6 bases from J, the junction kept 0 bases outside the gene matches. CDR3 DNA sequence: TGTGCCAGCAGTGGGACTAGCAATGAGCAGTTCTTC. Translating it yields CASSGTSNEQFF.

The chain joins TRBV3-1 (or the pseudogene TRBV3-2) to TRBJ2-1; D may be TRBD2 (6 bases). Germline CDR1 and CDR2: LGHDT and YNNKEL (reference sequence). The CDR3 loop spans 17 amino acids. Trimming removed 0 bases from V and 0 bases from J, with 12 bases in between. CDR3 nucleotides: TGTGCCAGCAGCCAAGATTTGGGCGGGGCCTCCTACAATGAGCAGTTCTTC. This translates into CASSQDLGGASYNEQFF.

The chain has TRBV7-9 and TRBJ1-5, with D perhaps matching TRBD1 (6 bases). The length of the CDR3 is 16 residues. With 1 base removed from V and 0 bases from J, the gap between germline ends came to 10 bases. CDR1 and CDR2 (germline): SEHNR, FQNEAQ (reference sequence). The CDR3 spells CASSLGGHNSNQPQHF. The DNA of the CDR3 is TGTGCCAGCAGCTTAGGGGGACACAATAGCAATCAGCCCCAGCATTTT.